These 6 T cell receptor beta chains were sequenced from one sample in a study of cytomegalovirus exposure and HLA in healthy donors. This PCR relied on a set of 60 Vbeta primers and 13 Jbeta primers. Data came from immunoSEQ multiplex PCR; TCRdb stores just in-frame clones and leaves some out. This sample carries 50,000 to 65,000 clones, roughly 75% of them seen once, and the ten largest clones take 5% to 7%. Sequenced input: PBMCs. The receptors come from a woman aged 30 to 39 in good health and CMV-seronegative.

V is TRBV12-5 and J is TRBJ1-2; tentative D call: TRBD1 (5 bases). Germline V gene lookup returns CDR1 LGHNT and CDR2 FRNRAP. V was trimmed by 3 bases and J by 5 bases, leaving 10 bases between them. This CDR3 is built from 13 residues. The CDR3: CASGFGTVYGYTF. In nucleotides, the CDR3 is TGTGCTAGTGGTTTCGGGACTGTGTATGGCTACACCTTC.

A remark on this clone: An end of the junction does not agree with germline; a read error may underlie this. The V call is TRBV7-9, the J call TRBJ2-7; 12 nucleotides line up with TRBD1. The germline V gene has CDR1 SEHNR and CDR2 FQNEAQ (reference sequence). This CDR3 region has 17 residues. The CDR3 DNA follows: TGTTCCAGCAGCTTAAGGGACAGGGGGCGGATGAGTGTCGAGCAGTACTTC. Amino acids: CSSSLRDRGRMSVEQYF.

The chain carries TRBV9 and TRBJ1-1; perhaps TRBD1 as D (6 bases). The V gene lost 4 bases and the J gene lost 8 bases, with 15 bases spanning the gap. This CDR3 has 13 amino acids. Germline CDR1 reads SGDLS; CDR2 reads YYNGEE. CDR3 region: CASSPTGYWEAFF. The CDR3 nucleotides read TGTGCCAGCAGCCCTACAGGGTATTGGGAAGCTTTCTTT.

This clone occurred a few times. The chain joins TRBV29-1 to TRBJ2-1; tentative D call: TRBD2 (6 bases). Trimming took off 0 bases at V and 8 bases at J, with 17 bases between the two ends. The CDR3 is 15 amino acids. Germline lookup yields CDR1 SQVTM and CDR2 ANQGSEA. For the CDR3, the DNA is TGCAGCGTTGAAGAGGCGATAGCGGCCCTGGATGAGCAGTTCTTC. It is translated as CSVEEAIAALDEQFF.

The V gene is TRBV5-1, the J gene TRBJ2-1; 11 bases map to TRBD2. J gave up 7 bases and V 2 bases, and 5 bases lay outside the gene matches. The CDR3 is 15 residues long. Germline CDR1 and CDR2: SGHRS and YFSETQ. The CDR3 region is CASSFTSGSGNEQFF. The CDR3 region has the DNA TGCGCCAGCAGCTTTACTAGCGGGAGTGGGAATGAGCAGTTCTTC.

This chain connects TRBV5-1 to TRBJ2-3; 9 bases are shared with TRBD2. Trimming removed 4 bases from V and 3 bases from J; junction bases left unmatched: 9. CDR1 and CDR2 from the germline V gene are SGHRS and YFSETQ. There are 16 residues in the CDR3. CDR3: CASSQREAGGTDTQYF. The CDR3 nucleotides read TGCGCCAGCAGCCAGCGGGAGGCAGGTGGGACAGATACGCAGTATTTT.